Listed below are T cell receptor beta chains from one sample, sequenced in a study of blood T cell repertoires in COVID-19. Profiled with immunoSEQ multiplex PCR; TCRdb holds only in-frame clones, not every one. Among 150,000 to 200,000 clones listed, about 85% were seen once. The sequencing input was peripheral blood. The receptors originated from a human donor with acute or convalescent COVID-19. The donor label of this sample is uncertain. The CDR3 runs from the conserved cysteine through the conserved F or W. A D gene is named only where the DNA matches it firmly. Size tells how often a clone was seen (once, few, many) or the class of an expanded clone, and some rows leave it out.

j_call	d_call	v_call	clone_size	cdr3_nt	cdr3_aa
TRBJ1-6	TRBD1	TRBV6-4	few	TGTGCCAGCAGGAGGGACAGCCTCTCCTCACCCCTCCACTTT	CASRRDSLSSPLHF
TRBJ1-2	TRBD1	TRBV5-1	NA	TGCGCCAGCAGCTCAGCTCCTTTGGACAGGGAGGACGGCTACACCTTC	CASSSAPLDREDGYTF
TRBJ1-3	NA	TRBV9	NA	TGTGCCAGCAGCGGAGCCATCCTCTCTGGAAACACCATATATTTT	CASSGAILSGNTIYF
TRBJ2-2	TRBD1	TRBV2	NA	TGTGCCAGCAGTGACAGGGGGTACACCGGGGAGCTGTTTTTT	CASSDRGYTGELFF
TRBJ1-2	NA	TRBV18	NA	TGTGCCAGCTCACCAGCCGGGGCTAACTATGGCTACACCTTC	CASSPAGANYGYTF
TRBJ2-3	NA	TRBV27	NA	TGTGCCAGCAGTTCTTATGGGGGGACAGATACGCAGTATTTT	CASSSYGGTDTQYF
TRBJ1-1	NA	TRBV6-2/TRBV6-3	NA	TGTGCCAGCAGTTACCTCGCGGGGGGCAGGGACACTGAAGCTTTCTTT	CASSYLAGGRDTEAFF
TRBJ1-2	NA	TRBV30	NA	TGTGCCTCTCGACTCAGCTCTTTCGGCTACACCTTC	CASRLSSFGYTF
TRBJ1-3	TRBD1	TRBV7-9	NA	TGTGCCAGCAGCTTTGCTTGGGACAGGGGGAACACCATATATTTT	CASSFAWDRGNTIYF
TRBJ2-1	NA	TRBV29-1	once	TGCAGCGTTAAGCCTCAAGGAGGCTACAATGAGCAGTTCTTC	CSVKPQGGYNEQFF
TRBJ2-7	TRBD2	TRBV10-2	NA	TGCGCCAGCGGTAGAACTAGCGGGGGCTACGAGCAGTACTTC	CASGRTSGGYEQYF
TRBJ1-1	NA	TRBV30	NA	TGTGCCTGGACTTCGCGGCACGGGGGGCGTTGGAACACTGAAGCTTTCTTT	CAWTSRHGGRWNTEAFF
TRBJ2-5	TRBD1	TRBV5-1	NA	TGCGCCAGCAGCCCAGGACAGGGCCAAGAGACCCAGTACTTC	CASSPGQGQETQYF
TRBJ2-3	TRBD1	TRBV25-1	NA	TGTGCCAGCAGTCTACAGGGGGCGGGTTTATTAGATACGCAGTATTTT	CASSLQGAGLLDTQYF
TRBJ2-3	TRBD2	TRBV5-1	NA	TGCGCCAGCAGTCGGGGGAGGGCTACAGATACGCAGTATTTT	CASSRGRATDTQYF
TRBJ1-1	TRBD1	TRBV28	NA	TGTGCCAGCAGTCCCCCGGGACAGGGGAACACTGAAGCTTTCTTT	CASSPPGQGNTEAFF
TRBJ2-1	TRBD1	TRBV5-4	NA	TGTGCCAGCAGCTCACCGGGACAGAGTTACAATGAGCAGTTCTTC	CASSSPGQSYNEQFF
TRBJ2-7	TRBD2	TRBV30	NA	TGTGCCTGGAGTGCCGGGGGGTACGAGCAGTACTTC	CAWSAGGYEQYF
TRBJ2-1	NA	TRBV19	NA	TGTGCCAGTAGTATCACAGGGTACAATGAGCAGTTCTTC	CASSITGYNEQFF
TRBJ1-5	NA	TRBV3-1/TRBV3-2	NA	TGTGCCAGCAGCCCAGGGCCGGTTAGCAATCAGCCCCAGCATTTT	CASSPGPVSNQPQHF
TRBJ2-1	TRBD2	TRBV7-9	NA	TGTGCCAGCAGCATGACTAGCGGGGAAAGAAACAATGAGCAGTTCTTC	CASSMTSGERNNEQFF
TRBJ2-4	TRBD1	TRBV6-6	NA	TGTGCCAGCAGGATCCGGGACAGCCTAAAAAGCATTCAGTACTTC	CASRIRDSLKSIQYF
TRBJ2-5	TRBD2	TRBV19	few	TGTGCCAGTAGTATTCAGAAGGCTAGCGGGGAAGAGACCCAGTACTTC	CASSIQKASGEETQYF
TRBJ2-6	NA	TRBV4-1	many	TGCGCCAGCAGCCAAGCCGGGACACGTTCTGGGGCCAACGTCCTGACTTTC	CASSQAGTRSGANVLTF
TRBJ1-5	NA	TRBV19	once	TGTGCCAGTAGTCCTCGGGTAGGGGAGGGTCAGCCCCAGCATTTT	CASSPRVGEGQPQHF
TRBJ1-1	TRBD1	TRBV5-1	once	TGCGCCAGCAGCTCAGACAGGGATCGGTATGAAGCTTTCTTT	CASSSDRDRYEAFF
TRBJ1-2	NA	TRBV19	NA	TGTGCCAGTAGTCTTGGAGGCTATGGCTACACCTTC	CASSLGGYGYTF
TRBJ1-4	NA	TRBV5-4	once	TGTGCCAGCAGCCTGGATCGGAGTAATGAAAAACTGTTTTTT	CASSLDRSNEKLFF
TRBJ2-1	TRBD1	TRBV18	once	TGTGCCAGCTCACCAACGGGGACAGGGGTTACGAATGAGCAGTTCTTC	CASSPTGTGVTNEQFF
TRBJ1-5	TRBD1	TRBV27	NA	TGTGCCAGCAGTCCCACAGGGGCGTACAATCAGCCCCAGCATTTT	CASSPTGAYNQPQHF
TRBJ2-3	NA	TRBV7-3	once	TGTGCCAGCAGCCTCTTCGGACAGGGCCGACGGGGGGCAGATACGCAGTATTTT	CASSLFGQGRRGADTQYF
TRBJ1-4	NA	TRBV5-8	NA	TGTGCCAGCGGCTCGGGAACCCGGGGGAGAGTTGAAAAACTGTTTTTT	CASGSGTRGRVEKLFF
TRBJ2-3	TRBD2	TRBV11-2	NA	TGTGCCAGCAGCATACTAGCGGGGGCTAGCACAGATACGCAGTATTTT	CASSILAGASTDTQYF
TRBJ1-2	NA	TRBV20-1	NA	TGCAGTGCTAGTCTGAGGGACTATGGCTACACCTTC	CSASLRDYGYTF
TRBJ1-4	NA	TRBV19	NA	TGTGCCAGTAGTATAGGGGGGCTCCGAAGCGAAAAACTGTTTTTT	CASSIGGLRSEKLFF
TRBJ1-2	NA	TRBV7-2	NA	TGTGCCAGCAGCTTAGGTGCGGGGGCAGCTAACTATGGCTACACCTTC	CASSLGAGAANYGYTF
TRBJ1-4	NA	TRBV30	once	TGTGCCTGGAGAAGAGGCACTCTCCTTAATGAAAAACTGTTTTTT	CAWRRGTLLNEKLFF
TRBJ1-1	NA	TRBV11-3	NA	TGTGCCAGCAGCTCCCGGGGAGGGCAAGCTTTCTTT	CASSSRGGQAFF
TRBJ1-2	NA	TRBV21-1	once	TGTGCCAGCAGCAAAGGCTCACCGGACAGGAGTTTAACTAACTATGGCTACACCTTC	CASSKGSPDRSLTNYGYTF
TRBJ2-3	TRBD2	TRBV18	NA	TGTGCCAGCTCACCTCGGAACCTAGCGGGGGGGCCAGATACGCAGTATTTT	CASSPRNLAGGPDTQYF
TRBJ2-7	NA	TRBV7-2	NA	TGTGCCAGCAGCTTAACAGGGGAGCAGTACTTC	CASSLTGEQYF
TRBJ2-7	NA	TRBV6-6	NA	TGTGCCAGCAGTTACTCGATGGAGCAGCAGTACTTC	CASSYSMEQQYF
TRBJ1-2	NA	TRBV5-6	NA	TGTGCCAGCAGCTTGGGACAGGTTCAGTATGATGGCTACACCTTC	CASSLGQVQYDGYTF
TRBJ1-2	TRBD1	TRBV27	NA	TGTGCCAGCAGTCCATACCGAGGGGGCGCGGAAGATGGCTACACCTTC	CASSPYRGGAEDGYTF
TRBJ2-1	TRBD2	TRBV4-3	NA	TGCGCCAGCAGCCACCGACTAGCTCCGGGGTTCGAGCAGTTCTTC	CASSHRLAPGFEQFF
TRBJ2-7	NA	TRBV25-1	NA	TGTGCCAGCAGTGACCCGGGTACGGGCTCCTACGAGCAGTACTTC	CASSDPGTGSYEQYF
TRBJ1-6	NA	TRBV19	NA	TGTGCCACTTCTAAGGCAGGGCGGAATTCACCCCTCCACTTT	CATSKAGRNSPLHF
TRBJ1-5	NA	TRBV7-3	NA	TGTGCCAGCAGCCCTGACGGGGATCAGCCCCAGCATTTT	CASSPDGDQPQHF
TRBJ1-3	NA	TRBV2	NA	TGTGCCAGCAGTGAGGCGTCAGCGGGGCTAGGCACCATATATTTT	CASSEASAGLGTIYF
TRBJ1-2	NA	TRBV11-2	NA	TGTGCCAGCAGCTCGACAGGCCGCCGCTATGGCTACACCTTC	CASSSTGRRYGYTF
TRBJ1-1	NA	TRBV14	NA	TGTGCCAGCAGCCCCAGGGGTAGGAACACTGAAGCTTTCTTT	CASSPRGRNTEAFF
TRBJ1-5	NA	TRBV18	NA	TGTGCCAGCTCAGGTCCCGGGGGGGGCAATCAGCCCCAGCATTTT	CASSGPGGGNQPQHF
TRBJ2-3	TRBD2	TRBV7-9	NA	TGTGCCAGCAGCTTGAGTAGCGGGGGGCCCCGCACAGATACGCAGTATTTT	CASSLSSGGPRTDTQYF